The 21 T cell receptor beta chains in this list originate from one sample, sequenced in a study of T cell responses to AZD1222 COVID-19 vaccine. The table came from immunoSEQ multiplex PCR; TCRdb's copy has only in-frame clones and leaves some out. The sample holds roughly 120,000 clones, more than 80% seen once. Here the sequenced sample was peripheral blood, taken on day 0 of AZD1222 vaccination. These receptors were collected from an adult in good health.

The chain couples TRBV6-5 to TRBJ2-4, with TRBD2 as a possible D gene (6 bases). The germline gives CDR1 MNHEY, CDR2 SVGAGI. The CDR3 has 14 residues. Deletions cut 4 bases from V and 9 bases from J, with 16 bases between. In DNA, the CDR3 is TGTGCCAGCAGTTGGGGCAGCCTGGAGGGCATTCAGTACTTC. The encoded protein is CASSWGSLEGIQYF.

The chain recombines TRBV12-5 with TRBJ1-3; 7 bases fit TRBD1. The CDR3 loop spans 16 amino acids. Trimming removed 4 bases from V and 0 bases from J; junction bases left unmatched: 6. CDR1 and CDR2 from the germline V gene are LGHNT and FRNRAP. The CDR3 reads CASGSKQGSSGNTIYF. CDR3 DNA sequence: TGTGCTAGTGGTTCCAAACAGGGGAGCTCTGGAAACACCATATATTTT.

V is TRBV10-3 and J is TRBJ2-7, with 9 bases matching TRBD2. The germline V gene encodes CDR1 ENHRY and CDR2 SYGVKD. With V trimmed by 6 bases and J by 2 bases, 8 bases remained unmatched. The CDR3 sequence is 15 residues long. The chain's CDR3 is CAIRSATSGTYEQYF. As DNA, the CDR3 is TGTGCCATCAGATCGGCGACTAGCGGCACCTACGAGCAGTACTTC.

The chain employs TRBV11-2 and TRBJ2-3; 8 bases match TRBD2. The CDR3 covers 15 residues. Germline lookup yields CDR1 SGHAT and CDR2 FQNNGV. Trimming took 3 bases from V and 8 from J; bases not matched to a gene: 10. The CDR3 loop reads CASSFKAGAMSTQYF. The CDR3 DNA sequence: TGTGCCAGCAGCTTCAAAGCGGGGGCGATGAGTACGCAGTATTTT.

The V call is TRBV12-3 or TRBV12-4, the J call TRBJ1-2; a possible D gene is TRBD1 (6 bases). This CDR3 has 13 residues. Trimming cost V 5 bases and J 4 bases, with 11 bases left between them. The CDR3, as DNA: TGTGCCAGCAGTCCAGGGGACGGCTATGGCTACACCTTC. Encoded protein: CASSPGDGYGYTF.

The chain links TRBV29-1 to TRBJ2-1; 9 bases map to TRBD1. This CDR3 region has 17 residues. CDR1 SQVTM and CDR2 ANQGSEA come from the germline V gene. With 6 bases clipped from V and 9 bases from J, the junction kept 21 bases outside the gene matches. The CDR3 coding sequence is TGCAGCGTGTCTCCCGCCCTGGGACAGGGCCCCTTTGGTGAGCAGTTCTTC. The encoded protein is CSVSPALGQGPFGEQFF.

The chain joins TRBV29-1 to TRBJ2-3; TRBD2 matches at 9 bases. From germline, CDR1 is SQVTM and CDR2 ANQGSEA. The CDR3 contains 16 residues. J was trimmed by 0 bases and V by 4 bases; bases with no gene match: 8. Here the CDR3 DNA reads TGCAGCGTTGTGGCTAGCGGGATACGCAGCACAGATACGCAGTATTTT. Residues: CSVVASGIRSTDTQYF.

The genes are TRBV7-2 and TRBJ1-6, with D unclear. CDR1 SGHTA and CDR2 FQGNSA come from the germline V gene. Trimming cost V 5 bases and J 9 bases, with 14 bases left between them. The CDR3 totals 14 residues. In nucleotides, the CDR3 is TGTGCCAGCAGCACAACGGGGTGGAGTTCACCCCTCCACTTT. The encoded protein is CASSTTGWSSPLHF.

The gene calls are TRBV6-6 and TRBJ1-1; possibly TRBD1 for D (6 bases). V gave up 8 bases and J gave up 0 bases, with 10 bases separating them. CDR1 is MNHNY, CDR2 SVGAGI, per germline (reference sequence). This CDR3 is 13 amino acids long. The CDR3 region is CASARTVNTEAFF. The CDR3 bases are TGTGCCAGCGCAAGGACAGTGAACACTGAAGCTTTCTTT.

The genes are TRBV6-5 and TRBJ1-2; D not certain. The germline V gene encodes CDR1 MNHEY and CDR2 SVGAGI. V was shortened by 7 bases and J by 5 bases, with 20 bases between the two germline ends. The CDR3 contains 15 residues. The CDR3 nucleotides read TGTGCCAGCACCAAACTAATGACGGAGATTTATGGCTACACCTTC. It codes for CASTKLMTEIYGYTF.

The V call is TRBV3-1 (or the pseudogene TRBV3-2), the J call TRBJ2-1; unclear D gene. The CDR3 spans 13 residues. Germline values: CDR1 LGHDT, CDR2 YNNKEL (reference sequence). Trimming shortened V by 1 base and J by 5 bases, and 6 bases separated the two germline ends. The CDR3: CASSQGSNNEQFF. The CDR3 nucleotides are TGTGCCAGCAGCCAAGGGTCAAACAATGAGCAGTTCTTC.

Details on this clone: Other DNA sequences from this sample encode an identical CDR3 as well. The chain carries TRBV27 and TRBJ2-1, with unresolved D. With 5 bases removed from V and 4 bases from J, the gap between germline ends came to 9 bases. This CDR3 spans 13 amino acids. Germline V gives CDR1 MNHEY, CDR2 SMNVEV (reference sequence). The CDR3 loop reads CASSRPSYNEQFF. CDR3 DNA: TGTGCCAGCAGTCGGCCGTCTTACAATGAGCAGTTCTTC.

This chain connects TRBV28 to TRBJ2-1; either TRBD1 or TRBD2 may supply D (5 bases each). The CDR3 runs to 14 residues. Germline V gives CDR1 MDHEN, CDR2 SYDVKM. V was shortened by 4 bases and J by 9 bases, with 16 bases between the two germline ends. Here the CDR3 DNA reads TGTGCCAGCAGTTCAGGGAGTATTGGGTCTGAGCAGTTCTTC. Encoded protein: CASSSGSIGSEQFF.

CDR3 sequence reads: CASSLSGTGIFYEQYF. The CDR3 DNA is TGCGCCAGCAGCTTATCCGGGACAGGGATATTCTACGAGCAGTACTTC. The chain is built from TRBV5-1 and TRBJ2-7, with TRBD1 matching 9 bases. Germline V gives CDR1 SGHRS, CDR2 YFSETQ. The CDR3 runs 16 residues. The V and J ends lost 2 bases and 3 bases, in that order; junction bases with no gene match: 9.

The rearrangement uses TRBV27 and TRBJ2-7; TRBD1 agrees at 11 bases. CDR1 and CDR2 from the germline V gene are MNHEY and SMNVEV (reference sequence). The CDR3 is 17 amino acids. V shed 2 bases, J shed 6 bases, and the junction held 12 bases outside the gene matches. This chain's CDR3 is CASSLPFAGTGGLEQYF. The CDR3 DNA reads TGTGCCAGCAGTTTACCCTTCGCCGGGACAGGGGGGCTCGAGCAGTACTTC.

The chain couples TRBV24-1 to TRBJ1-1, with 9 bases identical to TRBD1. J lost 1 base, V lost 4 bases, and 6 bases had no gene match. CDR3 length: 16 residues. Germline V gene data show CDR1 as KGHDR and CDR2 as SFDVKD. CDR3: CATSDGTGTANTEAFF. The CDR3 DNA reads as TGTGCCACCAGTGACGGGACAGGGACGGCGAACACTGAAGCTTTCTTT.

The chain is built from TRBV28 and TRBJ2-7; 9 nucleotides agree with TRBD1. V lost 5 bases, J lost 5 bases, and 13 bases stayed unmatched. The CDR3 covers 16 residues. Germline lookup yields CDR1 MDHEN and CDR2 SYDVKM. DNA of the CDR3: TGTGCCAGCAGTCTTACTCCGGGACAGGGCCCGAACGAGCAGTACTTC. As protein: CASSLTPGQGPNEQYF.

The rearrangement links TRBV5-6 to TRBJ1-2; 7 nucleotides align to TRBD1. J lost 2 bases, V lost 2 bases, and 6 bases had no gene match. The germline CDR1 and CDR2 sequences are SGHDT and YYEEEE. This CDR3 has 15 amino acids. The CDR3 DNA is TGTGCCAGCAGCTTCTTCCAGGGGGGAAACTATGGCTACACCTTC. Protein: CASSFFQGGNYGYTF.

This rearrangement joins TRBV11-2 to TRBJ2-5; 7 bases are shared with TRBD2. Germline CDR1 reads SGHAT; CDR2 reads FQNNGV. The length of the CDR3 is 13 residues. The trim removed 5 bases at V and 4 bases at J, leaving 4 bases unmatched. Here the CDR3 reads CASSRTRGETQYF. CDR3 coding DNA: TGTGCCAGCAGCCGGACTAGAGGAGAGACCCAGTACTTC. The variable domain in full, completed from reference TRBV11-2 and TRBJ2-5, reads EAGVAQSPRYKIIEKRQSVAFWCNPISGHATLYWYQQILGQGPKLLIQFQNNGVVDDSQLPKDRFSAERLKGVDSTLKIQPAKLEDSAVYLCASSRTRGETQYFGPGTRLLVL.

The count of this clone is one. The chain joins TRBV19 to TRBJ1-1; no definite D call. Germline V gene sequence: CDR1 LNHDA, CDR2 SQIVND (reference sequence). The CDR3 loop spans 14 amino acids. Trimming removed 10 bases at V and 3 bases at J, with 18 bases between. CDR3 region: CATSRTPRDTEAFF. DNA for the CDR3: TGTGCCACCTCCCGGACTCCCAGAGACACTGAAGCTTTCTTT.

The gene calls are TRBV10-2 and TRBJ1-2; TRBD1 matches at 8 bases. Looked up from germline, CDR1 is WSHSY and CDR2 is SAAADI. The CDR3 extends over 17 amino acids. With 3 bases clipped from V and 4 bases from J, the junction kept 13 bases outside the gene matches. The CDR3 DNA follows: TGCGCCAGCAGTGAAGGCAGGGGGCGAACATTGGCCTATGGCTACACCTTC. This encodes CASSEGRGRTLAYGYTF.